The present T cell receptor (beta chain) was sequenced within a study of Tregs in tolerant kidney transplant recipients. Sequencing was performed with immunoSEQ multiplex PCR; in TCRdb, only in-frame clones are kept and a portion is missing. The table includes about 120,000 clones, roughly nine tenths detected once. Germline loops: CDR1 LNHDA, CDR2 SQIVND (reference sequence). Trimming at V came to 4 bases and at J to 3 bases, leaving 9 bases not matched to a gene. The CDR3 is 15 residues long. Thawed PBMCs were FACS-sorted into unstimulated CD4+CD25+CD127- regulatory T cells, CD4+CD25- non-regulatory cells, CD4 and CD8 cells.

This receptor was obtained from a human donor in good health. The sample comprised CD4+ T cells from blood. J is TRBJ2-7 and V is TRBV19, with 7 bases that match TRBD2. This chain's CDR3 is CASSKSGIIGYEQYF. The CDR3 bases are TGTGCCAGTAGTAAGAGCGGGATAATTGGCTACGAGCAGTACTTC.